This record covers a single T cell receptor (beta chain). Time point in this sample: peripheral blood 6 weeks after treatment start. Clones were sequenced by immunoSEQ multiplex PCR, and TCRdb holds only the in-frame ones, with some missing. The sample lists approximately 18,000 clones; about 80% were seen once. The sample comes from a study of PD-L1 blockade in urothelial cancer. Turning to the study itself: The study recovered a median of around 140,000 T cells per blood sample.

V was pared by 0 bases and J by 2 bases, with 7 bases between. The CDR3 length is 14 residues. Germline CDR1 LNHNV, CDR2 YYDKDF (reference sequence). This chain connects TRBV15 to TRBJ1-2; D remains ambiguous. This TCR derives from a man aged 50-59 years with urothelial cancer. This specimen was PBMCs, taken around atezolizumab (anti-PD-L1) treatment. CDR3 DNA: TGTGCCACCAGCAGAGATCGAGGGAACTATGGCTACACCTTC. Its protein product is CATSRDRGNYGYTF.